This TCR beta chain was retrieved from a study of blood T cell repertoires in COVID-19. Study context: T cells, B-cell-depleted T cells, or PBMCs provided the cDNA or gDNA that served as material.

The CDR3 is 14 amino acids. Germline CDR1 and CDR2: MNHEY and SMNVEV (reference sequence). Trimming pared 1 base from V and 5 bases from J, leaving 8 bases between. Sequencing used immunoSEQ multiplex PCR; TCRdb keeps in-frame clones, though not all of them. The table records some 300,000 clones, 88% of them present only once. The material sequenced was PBMCs or T cells enriched from blood (not recorded which). The chain combines TRBV27 with TRBJ2-2, with a tentative D call TRBD2 (6 bases). The TCR originated in a woman aged 55-69 years in a cohort exposed to, infected with or recovered from COVID-19 (not recorded which). CDR3 bases: TGTGCCAGCAGTTTATTAGGAGGGACCGGGGAGCTGTTTTTT. The encoded protein is CASSLLGGTGELFF.